This TCR beta chain stems from a study of blood T cell repertoires in COVID-19. Study overall: T cells, B-cell-depleted T cells, or PBMCs provided the cDNA or gDNA that served as material.

Clones were read by immunoSEQ multiplex PCR, and TCRdb kept only the in-frame ones, dropping some. The sample contains 350,000 to 400,000 clones, approximately 90% of which appear only once. Germline V CDR1 and CDR2: SGHNT, YYREEE (reference sequence). This CDR3 has 13 residues. Germline trimming cut 4 bases from V and 8 bases from J; bases unmatched to any gene: 5. The clonotype was recovered from a woman aged 35 to 49 who had been exposed to COVID-19. Sequenced material: PBMCs or T cells enriched from blood (not recorded which). This chain joins TRBV5-4 and TRBJ2-3; 9 nucleotides align to TRBD1. In nucleotides, the CDR3 is TGTGCCAGCAGCCAGGACAGGGGTGGTACGCAGTATTTT. Protein sequence: CASSQDRGGTQYF.